A single sample is the source of the 27 T cell receptor beta chains below, sequenced in a study of blood T cells in healthy people across ages. Next came a second PCR, run for about 6 to 12 cycles, which used a sample-barcoded 5' primer along with a J-beta primer mix. Each CDR3 protein gets one entry after TCRdb re-called the 5' RACE reads with MiXCR. The table lists approximately 850,000 distinct CDR3 sequences, approximately 48% of them singletons. The sample was blood. The receptors were sampled from a man aged 60-69 years in good health.

A few counts support this clonotype. The chain joins TRBV6-5 to TRBJ1-1, with TRBD1 matching 7 bases. Germline CDR1 and CDR2: MNHEY and SVGAGI. CDR3 length: 15 residues. The junction had 9 bases not matched to a gene; V was cut back by 7 bases and J by 1 base. The CDR3 DNA is TGTGCCAGCACCGATTCGGGGACAGAGAACACTGAAGCTTTCTTT. Its translation: CASTDSGTENTEAFF.

The table lists this clonotype with a few counts. This rearrangement joins TRBV6-2 or TRBV6-3 to TRBJ2-7, with 7 bases identical to TRBD2. After removal of 6 bases from V and 4 bases from J, the junction contained 9 bases not matched to a gene. This CDR3 is 14 amino acids long. Germline CDR1 reads MNHEY; CDR2 reads SVGEGT. DNA for the CDR3: TGTGCCAGCAGCGGTAGCGGGTATTTATACGAGCAGTACTTC. This sequence encodes CASSGSGYLYEQYF.

The rearrangement joins TRBV30 to TRBJ2-5, with D perhaps matching TRBD2 (5 bases). Germline V lookup: CDR1 GTSNPN, CDR2 SVGIG (reference sequence). V lost 3 bases to trimming and J lost 3 bases, with 8 bases between them. The CDR3 extends over 12 amino acids. The DNA for the CDR3 is TGTGCCTGGAGAGCGGAGGAAGAGACCCAGTACTTC. Translating it yields CAWRAEEETQYF.

The chain is built from TRBV4-3 and TRBJ2-6; D gene ambiguous. Germline V gene lookup returns CDR1 LGHNA and CDR2 YSLEER. Deletions cut 0 bases from V and 2 bases from J, with 8 bases between. CDR3 size: 16 residues. The CDR3 sequence: CASSQDEAPGANVLTF. The CDR3 DNA sequence: TGCGCCAGCAGCCAAGATGAGGCCCCTGGGGCCAACGTCCTGACTTTC.

The gene calls are TRBV11-3 and TRBJ1-1, with D unclear. Per the germline V gene, CDR1 is SGHNT and CDR2 is YENEEA. The CDR3 length is 14 residues. The V gene lost 5 bases and the J gene lost 6 bases, with 16 bases spanning the gap. The CDR3 DNA sequence: TGTGCCAGCAGCCCCCGATGGGGAAGGGCTGAAGCTTTCTTT. It codes for CASSPRWGRAEAFF. The variable domain in full, with the rest retrieved from reference TRBV11-3 and TRBJ1-1, is EAGVVQSPRYKIIEKKQPVAFWCNPISGHNTLYWYLQNLGQGPELLIRYENEEAVDDSQLPKDRFSAERLKGVDSTLKIQPAELGDSAVYLCASSPRWGRAEAFFGQGTRLTVV.

The J gene is TRBJ1-6, the V gene TRBV5-1, with 7 nucleotides matching TRBD1. This CDR3 spans 16 amino acids. Losses at the gene ends were 0 bases for V and 9 bases for J; bases not matched to a gene: 9. Germline V CDR1 and CDR2: SGHRS, YFSETQ. This CDR3 reads CASSLAGGGGTSPLHF. CDR3 DNA: TGCGCCAGCAGCTTGGCCGGTGGAGGGGGCACTTCACCCCTCCACTTT.

Comments on this clonotype: Being one base from a much bigger clone, this may be a read error. The chain combines TRBV20-1 with TRBJ2-1; 7 nucleotides agree with TRBD1. Trimming cost V 0 bases and J 13 bases; bases outside gene matches: 6. CDR3 length: 12 residues. The germline V gene encodes CDR1 DFQATT and CDR2 SNEGSKA (reference sequence). The CDR3 sequence is CSARDQGETQFF. CDR3 in DNA: TGCAGTGCTAGAGATCAGGGGGAGACCCAGTTCTTC.

On this clonotype itself: The junction does not match germline at one end; this may be a read error. V and J are TRBV6-6 and TRBJ2-1; no reliable D call. The CDR3 runs to 15 residues. Germline assignment: CDR1 MNHNY and CDR2 SVGAGI (reference sequence). CDR3 nucleotide sequence: TGTGCCAGCAGTTCTATCCTAATCTCCGACAATGAGCAGTTCTTC. It codes for CASSSILISDNEQFF.

This clonotype has more than one count but fewer than ten. The rearrangement joins TRBV11-2 to TRBJ2-7; perhaps TRBD1 as D (6 bases). Germline loops: CDR1 SGHAT, CDR2 FQNNGV. V lost 4 bases to trimming and J lost 5 bases, with 18 bases between them. This CDR3 is built from 15 residues. This CDR3 reads CASSYRDTPFDEQYF. The CDR3 region has the DNA TGTGCCAGCAGCTACCGGGACACTCCTTTTGACGAGCAGTACTTC.

This clonotype showed up just a few times. The gene calls are TRBV7-2 and TRBJ1-1, with D unclear. Germline V CDR1 and CDR2: SGHTA, FQGNSA. The CDR3 sequence is 16 residues long. V dropped 1 base and J dropped 0 bases, with 12 bases sitting between them. The CDR3 here is CASSLVVRALNTEAFF. CDR3 nucleotides: TGTGCCAGCAGCTTAGTCGTAAGGGCCCTGAACACTGAAGCTTTCTTT.

This clonotype was found many times. V and J are TRBV12-3 or TRBV12-4 and TRBJ2-7; D possibly uses TRBD1 or TRBD2 (5 bases each). V lost 7 bases and J lost 5, with 15 bases in between. CDR3 length: 13 amino acids. The CDR3 protein is CASTTAVLHEQYF. The CDR3 DNA reads TGTGCCAGCACGACAGCGGTTCTTCACGAGCAGTACTTC.

The V call is TRBV5-8, the J call TRBJ2-1, with D perhaps TRBD2 (6 bases). The CDR3 has 8 amino acids. In germline, CDR1 is SGHTS, CDR2 YDEGEE. The V and J ends lost 5 bases and 15 bases respectively, with 6 bases between them. CDR3 nucleotide sequence: TGTGCCAGCAGGCGGGGGTTCTTC. Its translation is CASRRGFF.

This clonotype was seen repeatedly, ten times or more. The J gene is TRBJ1-2, the V gene TRBV10-1; D gene unclear. Germline V lookup: CDR1 WNHNN, CDR2 SYGVQD (reference sequence). CDR3 length: 15 amino acids. V was trimmed by 4 bases and J by 0 bases, leaving 12 bases between them. CDR3 sequence (DNA): TGCGCCAGCAGTGTGACTGACGAAGCTAACTATGGCTACACCTTC. Translation gives CASSVTDEANYGYTF.

V gene TRBV7-2 combines with J gene TRBJ2-5, with D unclear. Trimming shortened V by 4 bases and J by 4 bases, and 10 bases separated the two germline ends. This CDR3 comprises 13 residues. Per the germline V gene, CDR1 is SGHTA and CDR2 is FQGNSA. The CDR3 DNA is TGTGCCAGCAGCTCCCCCAGGCGAGAGACCCAGTACTTC. Translation gives CASSSPRRETQYF.

V is TRBV3-1 and J is TRBJ2-4; D ambiguous. With 3 bases removed from V and 2 bases from J, the gap between germline ends came to 11 bases. CDR3 length: 15 residues. From germline, CDR1 is LGHDT and CDR2 YNNKEL (reference sequence). CDR3 residues: CASSQRPPPKNIQYF. The CDR3 bases are TGTGCCAGCAGCCAGCGTCCCCCGCCCAAAAACATTCAGTACTTC.

The CDR3 reads CASSPRLNNEQYF. The CDR3 DNA reads as TGTGCCAGCTCACCACGGCTAAACAATGAGCAGTACTTC. V gene TRBV18 combines with J gene TRBJ2-1; D is unclear. The end of the DNA aligns better with TRBJ2-7, so the J call may be wrong. The CDR3 covers 13 residues. Germline loops: CDR1 KGHSH, CDR2 LQKENI.

As to this clonotype: This clone may be a read error of a much larger clone one base away. This sequence joins TRBV5-1 and TRBJ2-7, with D tentatively TRBD1 (5 bases). Germline loops: CDR1 SGHRS, CDR2 YFSETQ. V lost 0 bases and J lost 6, with 7 bases in between. The CDR3 loop spans 12 amino acids. This CDR3 reads CASSLEGIEQYF. Written as DNA, the CDR3 is TGCGCCAGCAGCTTGGAGGGGATCGAGCAGTACTTC.

The chain links TRBV27 to TRBJ2-1; D uncertain. The germline V gene has CDR1 MNHEY and CDR2 SMNVEV (reference sequence). Trimming stripped 4 bases from V and 0 bases from J, with 13 bases between. The CDR3 extends over 16 amino acids. CDR3 DNA sequence: TGTGCCAGCAGTTATTACGATGCGGCCTCCTACAATGAGCAGTTCTTC. Translation: CASSYYDAASYNEQFF.

This clonotype was counted a few times. The V call is TRBV4-3, the J call TRBJ2-6; 7 nucleotides agree with TRBD1. The germline gives CDR1 LGHNA, CDR2 YSLEER. This CDR3 is built from 14 residues. Germline trimming cut 4 bases from V and 12 bases from J; bases unmatched to any gene: 9. The CDR3 coding sequence is TGCGCCAGCAGCCCCACGACAGGGAGTGGCGTCCTGACTTTC. This sequence encodes CASSPTTGSGVLTF.

There are many counts of this clonotype. The chain has TRBV2 and TRBJ2-3; no definite D call. Trimming took 7 bases from V and 1 from J, leaving 9 bases between them. Germline V lookup: CDR1 SNHLY, CDR2 FYNNEI. The CDR3 loop spans 13 amino acids. Here the CDR3 DNA reads TGTGCCAGCAATGGAGTGGGCACAGATACGCAGTATTTT. The encoded protein is CASNGVGTDTQYF.

The chain employs TRBV13 and TRBJ2-3; D perhaps matches TRBD1 (7 bases). The CDR3 loop spans 15 amino acids. With 5 bases removed from V and 1 base from J, the gap between germline ends came to 13 bases. Germline lookup yields CDR1 PRHDT and CDR2 FYEKMQ (reference sequence). The CDR3 is CASSQGGKGTDTQYF. The CDR3 coding sequence is TGTGCCAGCAGCCAGGGGGGAAAGGGCACAGATACGCAGTATTTT.

The chain links TRBV20-1 to TRBJ2-7, with 10 nucleotides matching TRBD2. The germline V gene encodes CDR1 DFQATT and CDR2 SNEGSKA (reference sequence). The CDR3 covers 19 residues. With V trimmed by 2 bases and J by 0 bases, 16 bases remained unmatched. The CDR3 DNA reads TGCAGTGCTAGATCGAATGGCAAGTTCGGACTAGCGGTCTCCTACGAGCAGTACTTC. It translates to CSARSNGKFGLAVSYEQYF.

J is TRBJ2-2 and V is TRBV6-5; TRBD1 agrees at 9 bases. Germline V CDR1 and CDR2: MNHEY, SVGAGI. The CDR3 runs to 15 residues. V shed 8 bases, J shed 6 bases, and the junction held 10 bases outside the gene matches. CDR3 region: CASYIHRGQSGELFF. CDR3 bases: TGTGCCAGCTATATCCACAGGGGGCAGTCCGGGGAGCTGTTTTTT.

This clonotype was seen a handful of times. The chain recombines TRBV27 with TRBJ2-1, with 8 bases aligning to TRBD2. Germline values: CDR1 MNHEY, CDR2 SMNVEV (reference sequence). V gave up 2 bases and J gave up 2 bases; unmatched junction bases: 11. The CDR3 is made up of 18 amino acids. CDR3 amino acids: CASSLSPGLAGPYNEQFF. The CDR3 bases are TGTGCCAGCAGTTTAAGCCCCGGGCTAGCGGGCCCCTACAATGAGCAGTTCTTC.

This rearrangement joins TRBV5-1 to TRBJ2-3, with D perhaps given as TRBD1 or TRBD2 (6 bases each). With 5 bases removed from V and 1 base from J, the gap between germline ends came to 14 bases. CDR3 length: 15 amino acids. The V gene's germline CDR1 is SGHRS and CDR2 YFSETQ. This chain's CDR3 is CASSYREVRTDTQYF. DNA of the CDR3: TGCGCCAGCAGTTACAGGGAGGTGCGCACAGATACGCAGTATTTT.

The chain joins TRBV7-2 to TRBJ2-7; the match to TRBD2 covers 8 bases. The CDR3 consists of 16 residues. The germline V gene encodes CDR1 SGHTA and CDR2 FQGNSA. The J segment lost 5 bases and the V segment lost 0 bases, leaving 9 bases of the junction unmatched. The CDR3 is CASSLAGSGDSHEQYF. DNA for the CDR3: TGTGCCAGCAGCTTAGCGGGTAGCGGGGATTCCCACGAGCAGTACTTC.

The V gene is TRBV7-2, the J gene TRBJ1-2; tentatively, D is TRBD1 (5 bases). CDR3 length equals 15 residues. Germline CDR1 reads SGHTA; CDR2 reads FQGNSA. Trimming left V 4 bases short and J 0 bases short, with 12 bases between. DNA of the CDR3: TGTGCCAGCAGCTCATACGGGGGAACTAACTATGGCTACACCTTC. It codes for CASSSYGGTNYGYTF.